This T cell receptor (beta chain) emerged from a study of cytomegalovirus exposure and HLA in healthy donors. Study-level results: There were some V segments, including TRBV6-2 and TRBV6-3, excluded as indistinguishable. About 87% or about 30% of the time was how often most TCR beta V segments were productive, according to an earlier analysis. Later on, a genetic analysis was performed. It linked a missense variant in DCLRE1C with V- and J-gene trimming of TCR beta. Highest at DRB1 and lowest at HLA-C, TCR association rates differed among HLA loci in a later analysis.

In germline, CDR1 is MNHEY, CDR2 SVGAGI. The CDR3 covers 14 residues. V lost 6 bases and J lost 1; bases outside the gene matches: 5. Concerning this clone: Its cognate antigen is unknown.

The PCR used 60 Vbeta and 13 Jbeta primers. Only in-frame clones appear in the TCRdb table, and some are missing; sequencing was by immunoSEQ multiplex PCR. The repertoire table contains approximately 210,000 clones. This clonotype was obtained from a woman in her twenties or thirties in good health and CMV-seropositive. The sequenced sample consisted of PBMCs. The chain links TRBV6-5 to TRBJ1-1, with 7 bases identical to TRBD1. This chain's CDR3 is CASRPRQGNTEAFF. CDR3 DNA sequence: TGTGCCAGCAGACCAAGACAGGGGAACACTGAAGCTTTCTTT.